Listed below are T cell receptor beta chains from one sample, sequenced in a study of T cells in Graves' hyperthyroidism and ophthalmopathy. MiXCR, applied by TCRdb to the multiplex PCR reads, yields one record per CDR3 protein. Among a few hundred thousand distinct CDR3 sequences listed, roughly 14% were seen once. Sequencing was done on a sample of blood. Receptors originate from a woman aged 25 to 39 with Graves' hyperthyroidism. Both conserved end residues are part of each CDR3.

TRBJ2-5 TRBV19 CASSMPGTGQETQYF
TRBJ2-7 TRBV20-1 CSASRTDYEQYF
TRBJ1-1 TRBV28 CASEGTEAFF
TRBJ2-2 TRBV7-8 CASSLGKAAYYTGELFF
TRBJ2-1 TRBV10-2 CASREDRVSFNEQFF
TRBJ2-3 TRBV27 CASSKGQVGSTQYF
TRBJ2-7 TRBV12-3/TRBV12-4 CASSLGGNLYEQYF
TRBJ2-2 TRBV7-2 CASSSGTVLNTGELFF
TRBJ2-3 TRBV5-5 CASSGFWLAATDTQYF
TRBJ2-7 TRBV4-3 CASSQTGASYEQYF
TRBJ1-4 TRBV7-2 CASASRGGKLFF
TRBJ2-2 TRBV10-3 CAISESSIGELFF
TRBJ2-1 TRBV20-1 CSARAGNEQFF
TRBJ2-1 TRBV18 CASSPGQGDEQFF
TRBJ2-5 TRBV2 CASSAGALETQYF
TRBJ2-3 TRBV20-1 CSARGLSTDTQYF
TRBJ1-5 TRBV18 CASSPFQGDNQPQHF
TRBJ1-1 TRBV7-9 CASSLYGGGGGNTEAFF
TRBJ2-2 TRBV5-1 CAVRTSGANTGELFF
TRBJ2-7 TRBV7-9 CASSLLETGPSEQYF
TRBJ1-3 TRBV7-9 CASSRLLLGSGNTIYF
TRBJ1-1 TRBV5-1 CASSLEAVIGTEAFF
TRBJ2-1 TRBV7-2 CASRLAGAYNEQFF
TRBJ1-6 TRBV7-2 CASSLTSSYNSPLHF
TRBJ2-1 TRBV20-1 CSAPDSSPLDEQFF
TRBJ2-7 TRBV30 CAWSVSPVGGNEQYF
TRBJ2-3 TRBV6-1 CASSELAGGADTQYF
TRBJ2-3 TRBV2 CASSPLEGLTLGTDTQYF
TRBJ2-7 TRBV20-1 CSARDRRDSPSEQYF
TRBJ2-1 TRBV19 CASSTTSGRLTEQFF
TRBJ2-1 TRBV11-2 CASSYLFGTSGSTEQFF
TRBJ2-1 TRBV19 CASRVLAGGRNNEQFF
TRBJ2-1 TRBV10-2 CASSEKRTSGFYNEQFF
TRBJ1-1 TRBV18 CASSPDQGAFTEAFF
TRBJ2-2 TRBV6-1 CASSPGASYGSGELFF
TRBJ1-1 TRBV19 CASSTRPGQRNTEAFF
TRBJ1-1 TRBV18 CASSGADGTFF
TRBJ2-7 TRBV10-2 CASGYPYEQYF
TRBJ2-7 TRBV6-1 CASSEAGGWAYEQYF
TRBJ1-2 TRBV11-2 CASSPRGASYGYTF
TRBJ2-1 TRBV6-5 CASSYLQWQFF
TRBJ1-3 TRBV11-2 CASIKPGPTRGNTIYF